This T cell receptor beta chain was observed in a study of blood T cell repertoires in COVID-19. Overall study: Both acute and convalescent COVID-19 samples were obtained from the United States, Italy and Spain. PBMCs, B-cell-depleted T cells, or T cells provided the cDNA or gDNA that made up the material.

The CDR3 covers 14 residues. In germline, CDR1 is SGDLS, CDR2 YYNGEE. The junction had 3 bases not matched to a gene; V was cut back by 0 bases and J by 7 bases. Original processing notes: Nucleated cell counts were estimated from reference gene primer amplification. Method: immunoSEQ multiplex PCR; TCRdb's copy keeps in-frame clones and lacks some. The D gene and trimming were derived from the DNA, and the V and J assignments and clone size from that table. The data show hundreds of thousands of clones, around 87% seen once. The TCR sequence derives from a man between 65 and 80 years old with acute or convalescent COVID-19. The V and J genes are TRBV9 and TRBJ2-1; 8 bases fit TRBD2. What was sequenced was peripheral blood. The CDR3 region is CASSVGAGGNEQFF. In nucleotides, the CDR3 is TGTGCCAGCAGCGTAGGGGCGGGGGGAAATGAGCAGTTCTTC. Filled out from reference TRBV9 and TRBJ2-1, the complete variable domain reads DSGVTQTPKHLITATGQRVTLRCSPRSGDLSVYWYQQSLDQGLQFLIQYYNGEERAKGNILERFSAQQFPDLHSELNLSSLELGDSALYFCASSVGAGGNEQFFGPGTRLTVL.